Below, one T cell receptor beta chain is given with its context. The germline V gene has CDR1 LNHDA and CDR2 SQIVND (reference sequence). The V gene lost 1 base and the J gene lost 0 bases, with 7 bases spanning the gap. This CDR3 comprises 14 residues. The repertoire was sequenced with immunoSEQ multiplex PCR; TCRdb's copy has only in-frame clones and lacks some. In the table there are some 150,000 clones, roughly 84% of which are singletons. These data are taken from a study of blood T cell repertoires in COVID-19. The receptor comes from a human donor in a cohort sampled during active COVID-19. V usage is TRBV19 and J usage is TRBJ2-7; no clear D. The sequencing sample was made of peripheral blood. The CDR3 coding sequence is TGTGCCAGTAGTATAGGCTGGGCCTCCTACGAGCAGTACTTC. This encodes CASSIGWASYEQYF. The variable domain in full, with the rest retrieved from reference TRBV19 and TRBJ2-7, is DGGITQSPKYLFRKEGQNVTLSCEQNLNHDAMYWYRQDPGQGLRLIYYSQIVNDFQKGDIAEGYSVSREKKESFPLTVTSAQKNPTAFYLCASSIGWASYEQYFGPGTRLTVT.